The rows below give T cell receptor beta chains drawn from one sample of a study of post-analysis software for immune sequencing data. TCRdb re-called the PCR reads through MiXCR, storing one row per CDR3 protein. The sample comprises roughly 540,000 distinct CDR3 sequences, roughly 34% of which are singletons, and around 6% rests with the top ten. The sample was blood. Every receptor here comes from a girl between 2 and 17 years old with multiple sclerosis. CDR3s include the opening cysteine and the closing phenylalanine or tryptophan. D genes are given only for firm matches. Clone size is shown for a subset of rows, as once, few, many or a class of expanded clone.

clone_size d_call j_call v_call cdr3_nt cdr3_aa
many - TRBJ2-5 TRBV6-5 TGTGCCAGCAGCCCAACAGCGATGGGGACCCAGTACTTC CASSPTAMGTQYF
- - TRBJ2-7 TRBV10-3 TGTGCCATCAGTAGGGCTGCTAGCTCCTACGAGCAGTACTTC CAISRAASSYEQYF
- - TRBJ1-4 TRBV7-2 TGTGCCAGCAGCTTAGCCCTGTCCGGGGTGGAAAAACTGTTTTTT CASSLALSGVEKLFF
few - TRBJ2-7 TRBV21-1 TGTGCCAGCAGAGTCAGTAGGACTTCGATCTACGAGCAGTACTTC CASRVSRTSIYEQYF
- - TRBJ2-5 TRBV20-1 TGCAGTGCTAGAGTAGGATTTGATTTCAACCAAGAGACCCAGTACTTC CSARVGFDFNQETQYF
- - TRBJ1-5 TRBV28 TGTGCCAGCAGCCCGTTGGGGATTGCCCAGCCCCAGCATTTT CASSPLGIAQPQHF
- - TRBJ2-3 TRBV4-1 TGCGCCAGCAGCCTCCGAGGCGAAGGCGGGCACGGGACAGATACGCAGTATTTT CASSLRGEGGHGTDTQYF
few - TRBJ2-6 TRBV3-1 TGTGCCAGCAGCCCCCTGGGACTCATGAACTCTGGGGCCAACGTCCTGACTTTC CASSPLGLMNSGANVLTF
few TRBD1 TRBJ1-2 TRBV10-3 TGTGCCATCAGTGATGGGACAGGGGACTACACCTTC CAISDGTGDYTF
few - TRBJ2-5 TRBV6-6 TGTGCCAGCAGCCGACAGATCCAAGAGACCCAGTACTTC CASSRQIQETQYF
few - TRBJ2-1 TRBV7-9 TGTGCCAGCAGCTTATCGCCTAGCCCTAAGTTTAAGCAGTTCTTC CASSLSPSPKFKQFF
- TRBD1 TRBJ1-2 TRBV3-1 TGTGCCAGCAGCCGTCGGGACAGGGGCTCCTATGGCTACACCTTC CASSRRDRGSYGYTF
- TRBD1 TRBJ1-4 TRBV20-1 TGCAGTGCACGAAACAGGGGGGATGAAAAACTGTTTTTT CSARNRGDEKLFF
- - TRBJ1-1 TRBV5-1 TGCGCCAGCAGCAGGGTAGCGGGCGCGGGGGGTGAAGCTTTCTTT CASSRVAGAGGEAFF
few - TRBJ1-2 TRBV6-2/TRBV6-3 TGTGCCAGCTGGGGGCTTACAGGGATAGATGGCTACACCTTC CASWGLTGIDGYTF
- TRBD1 TRBJ2-7 TRBV5-1 TGCGCCAGCAGCTCGACAGGGACAAGCTCCTACGAGCAGTACTTC CASSSTGTSSYEQYF
- TRBD1 TRBJ2-7 TRBV4-2 TGTGCCAGCAGAGGGACAGGGGCCCCAACCTACGAGCAGTACTTC CASRGTGAPTYEQYF
- - TRBJ1-2 TRBV5-1 TGCGCCAGCAGCGTACCTACCGGGCAGGGCTCTAACTATGGCTACACCTTC CASSVPTGQGSNYGYTF
many TRBD2 TRBJ2-3 TRBV5-6 TGTGCCAGCAGCTTGGTGGGACTAGCGGATACGCAGTATTTT CASSLVGLADTQYF
few - TRBJ2-5 TRBV12-3/TRBV12-4 TGTGCCAGCAGTAGGCGGGCCTCTGCCCAAGAGACCCAGTACTTC CASSRRASAQETQYF
few - TRBJ1-1 TRBV28 TGTGCCAGCAGTTTTGCAACCGGGCGACTAAACACTGAAGCTTTCTTT CASSFATGRLNTEAFF
- - TRBJ2-7 TRBV12-3/TRBV12-4 TGTGCCAGCAGCTCTAGGGGGTTCGGCGAGCAGTACTTC CASSSRGFGEQYF
few - TRBJ2-5 TRBV6-6 TGTGCCAGCAGTTACTCGAAGGGGCGGGGAGAGACCCAGTACTTC CASSYSKGRGETQYF
- TRBD1 TRBJ1-2 TRBV4-1 TGCGCCAGCAGCCAGGTCGAGGACAGGGTTGACTATGGCTACACCTTC CASSQVEDRVDYGYTF
- - TRBJ2-7 TRBV20-1 TGCAGTGCCGCGACGGGGAGCTCCTACGAGCAGTACTTC CSAATGSSYEQYF
few TRBD1 TRBJ2-5 TRBV11-2 TGTGCCAGCAGCGTGGACAGGGGGCGGGAGACCCAGTACTTC CASSVDRGRETQYF
- - TRBJ2-3 TRBV29-1 TGCAGCGTCACCAGGTTTGCGAATTTTAAGGCAGATACGCAGTATTTT CSVTRFANFKADTQYF